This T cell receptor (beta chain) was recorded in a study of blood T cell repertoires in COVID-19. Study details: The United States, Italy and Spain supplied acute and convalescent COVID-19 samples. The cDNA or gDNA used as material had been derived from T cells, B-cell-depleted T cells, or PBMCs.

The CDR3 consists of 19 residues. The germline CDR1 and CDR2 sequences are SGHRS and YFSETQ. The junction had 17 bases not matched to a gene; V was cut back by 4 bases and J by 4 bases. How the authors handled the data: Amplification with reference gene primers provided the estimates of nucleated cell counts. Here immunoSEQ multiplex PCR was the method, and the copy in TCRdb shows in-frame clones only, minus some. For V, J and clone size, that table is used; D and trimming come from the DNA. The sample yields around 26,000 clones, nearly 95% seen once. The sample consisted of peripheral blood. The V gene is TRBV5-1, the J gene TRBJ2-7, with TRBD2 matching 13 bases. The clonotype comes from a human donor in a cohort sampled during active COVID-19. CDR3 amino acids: CASSVGGLAGSGEGYEQYF. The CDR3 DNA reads TGCGCCAGCAGCGTGGGGGGACTAGCGGGATCCGGAGAGGGGTACGAGCAGTACTTC.